The 9 T cell receptor beta chains given below trace back to one sample, sequenced in a study of blood T cell repertoires in COVID-19. Assay used: immunoSEQ multiplex PCR; TCRdb lists only in-frame clones, some missing. The table records 85,000 to 90,000 clones, approximately 78% of them present only once. Material for sequencing was peripheral blood. Every receptor here comes from an elderly woman with acute or convalescent COVID-19.

J is TRBJ1-6 and V is TRBV4-1, with TRBD1 as a possible D gene (5 bases). The CDR3 contains 14 residues. Trimming took 4 bases from V and 6 from J, leaving 10 bases between them. Per germline, CDR1 MGHRA and CDR2 YSYEKL. CDR3 nucleotides: TGCGCCAGCAGCCCGCGGGACTTTAATTCACCCCTCCACTTT. This sequence encodes CASSPRDFNSPLHF.

The V gene is TRBV4-2, the J gene TRBJ2-3; D gene ambiguous. V was shortened by 0 bases and J by 0 bases, with 10 bases between the two germline ends. This CDR3 comprises 16 residues. Germline CDR1 reads LGHNA; CDR2 reads YNFKEQ. The CDR3 bases are TGTGCCAGCAGCCAAGACGGCAGGATGAGCACAGATACGCAGTATTTT. This sequence encodes CASSQDGRMSTDTQYF.

This chain's CDR3 is CASSIVRLGTSRLTRTDTQYF. CDR3 sequence (DNA): TGTGCCAGTAGTATAGTACGTCTCGGGACTAGCAGGCTTACCCGCACAGATACGCAGTATTTT. The V and J genes are TRBV19 and TRBJ2-3, with TRBD2 matching over 9 bases. This CDR3 is 21 amino acids long. Germline assignment: CDR1 LNHDA and CDR2 SQIVND (reference sequence). The ends lost 1 base at V and 1 base at J; junction bases unmatched: 18.

This chain connects TRBV24-1 to TRBJ2-3; 9 positions agree with TRBD1. The CDR3 has 16 residues. Germline values: CDR1 KGHDR, CDR2 SFDVKD. V was pared by 5 bases and J by 2 bases, with 7 bases of the junction left unmatched. The CDR3 sequence is CATSAGTGSTTDTQYF. Written as DNA, the CDR3 is TGTGCCACCAGTGCCGGGACAGGGTCCACCACAGATACGCAGTATTTT.

The chain employs TRBV28 and TRBJ2-3, with TRBD2 matching 10 bases. CDR3 length equals 18 residues. V shed 3 bases and J 4 bases; nucleotides not matched to a gene: 13. Germline assignment: CDR1 MDHEN and CDR2 SYDVKM. The CDR3 protein is CASSFPSGRAKVSDTQYF. The CDR3 region has the DNA TGTGCCAGCAGTTTCCCCAGCGGGAGGGCTAAGGTATCAGATACGCAGTATTTT.

J is TRBJ2-2 and V is TRBV3-1 (or the pseudogene TRBV3-2), with D perhaps matching TRBD1 (5 bases). Germline V gene lookup returns CDR1 LGHDT and CDR2 YNNKEL (reference sequence). Trimming shortened V by 4 bases and J by 5 bases, and 11 bases separated the two germline ends. The CDR3 has 14 amino acids. The CDR3 DNA sequence: TGTGCCAGCAGCCGGGGCGGTTGGACCGGGGAGCTGTTTTTT. As protein: CASSRGGWTGELFF.

This chain uses TRBV3-1 (or the pseudogene TRBV3-2) with TRBJ2-1; 8 bases fit TRBD2. The CDR3 runs to 15 residues. The germline CDR1 and CDR2 sequences are LGHDT and YNNKEL (reference sequence). The junction had 10 bases not matched to a gene; V was cut back by 5 bases and J by 7 bases. The DNA for the CDR3 is TGTGCCAGCAGCTACCAAGCGGGGGTGGGGAATGAGCAGTTCTTC. Protein: CASSYQAGVGNEQFF.

The chain recombines TRBV5-1 with TRBJ2-5; 9 bases are a match to TRBD1. Germline-derived CDR1 and CDR2 are SGHRS and YFSETQ. Germline trimming cut 4 bases from V and 3 bases from J; bases unmatched to any gene: 4. CDR3 length equals 14 residues. The CDR3 nucleotides read TGCGCCAGCAGCATTACAGGGGGCGAAGAGACCCAGTACTTC. Its protein product is CASSITGGEETQYF. The entire variable domain, with the rest obtained from reference TRBV5-1 and TRBJ2-5, is as follows: KAGVTQTPRYLIKTRGQQVTLSCSPISGHRSVSWYQQTPGQGLQFLFEYFSETQRNKGNFPGRFSGRQFSNSRSEMNVSTLELGDSALYLCASSITGGEETQYFGPGTRLLVL.

This chain links TRBV3-1 (or the pseudogene TRBV3-2) with TRBJ1-1, with a weak D call TRBD1 (6 bases). The CDR3 covers 14 residues. V lost 1 base and J lost 4, with 10 bases in between. Germline loops: CDR1 LGHDT, CDR2 YNNKEL (reference sequence). The CDR3 region is CASSQGGGLTEAFF. CDR3 DNA: TGTGCCAGCAGCCAAGGTGGGGGCCTCACTGAAGCTTTCTTT.